This TCR beta chain was identified during a study of beta chain features in type 1 diabetes. V was trimmed by 4 bases and J by 3 bases, leaving 10 bases between them. CDR3 length: 13 amino acids. The germline V gene encodes CDR1 SGHDT and CDR2 YYEEEE. Expressed TCRB transcripts were sequenced because the isolated RNA had all been reverse transcribed beforehand. This table comes from immunoSEQ multiplex PCR, and its TCRdb copy is limited to in-frame clones, with some not included. The repertoire holds some 410,000 clones, with about an eighth as singletons. This clone was picked up a small number of times.

The rearrangement joins TRBV5-6 to TRBJ1-2; possibly TRBD1 for D (6 bases). The source of this sequence is a woman under 30 in good health. Sequenced sample: naive CD4+ T cells from blood. This chain's CDR3 is CASSRDRHYGYTF. The CDR3 DNA reads TGTGCCAGCAGCCGTGACAGGCACTATGGCTACACCTTC.